Listed below are T cell receptor beta chains from one sample, sequenced in a study of blood T cell repertoires in COVID-19. Sequencing was performed with immunoSEQ multiplex PCR; in TCRdb, only in-frame clones are kept and a portion is missing. In the table there are under 200,000 clones, approximately 90% of which are singletons. Sequencing was carried out using peripheral blood. All receptors derive from a man in his forties with active or convalescent COVID-19. Both conserved end residues are part of each CDR3. The D gene is left open where the match is weak. Clone size is given for some rows only: seen once, a few or many times, or a class if the clone is expanded.

TRBV4-3	few	TRBJ2-1	TRBD2	TGCGCCAGCAGCCAGACGACTAGCGCCGGCGCTGAGCAGTTCTTC	CASSQTTSAGAEQFF
TRBV3-1/TRBV3-2	NA	TRBJ1-1	NA	TGTGCCAGCAGCCAGGTCGGACAGCAGTTTGAAGCTTTCTTT	CASSQVGQQFEAFF
TRBV10-3	few	TRBJ1-1	TRBD1	TGTGCCATCAGGGGCGGACAGGGGGAGACTGAAGCTTTCTTT	CAIRGGQGETEAFF
TRBV3-1/TRBV3-2	NA	TRBJ1-4	NA	TGTGCCAGCAGCCAACTAGGATACGGAGAAAAACTGTTTTTT	CASSQLGYGEKLFF
TRBV12-5	few	TRBJ1-2	TRBD1	TGTGCTAGTGGTTCGCTCCCGGGACAGGGTGACTATGGCTACACCTTC	CASGSLPGQGDYGYTF
TRBV6-6	NA	TRBJ1-1	TRBD1	TGTGCCAGCAGTGCGGACAGGGCGTCGAACACTGAAGCTTTCTTT	CASSADRASNTEAFF
TRBV28	NA	TRBJ1-2	NA	TGTGCCAGCAGTTTTTTTGCGGTTACCTATGGCTACACCTTC	CASSFFAVTYGYTF
TRBV5-4	NA	TRBJ1-4	TRBD1	TGTGCCAGCAGCTTCAAGGGGGCGGGGGAAAAACTGTTTTTT	CASSFKGAGEKLFF
TRBV5-5	once	TRBJ1-2	NA	TGTGCCAGCAGCTCTTCAGATGGCTATGGCTACACCTTC	CASSSSDGYGYTF
TRBV5-4	NA	TRBJ1-1	NA	TGTGCCAGCAGCTTGGTTGGCAGAACGAACACTGAAGCTTTCTTT	CASSLVGRTNTEAFF
TRBV5-1	NA	TRBJ1-2	TRBD1	TGCGCCAGCAGCTCCCCAACAGGGGGCGCGAAGGGCTACACCTTC	CASSSPTGGAKGYTF
TRBV6-5	NA	TRBJ2-6	NA	TGTGCCAGCAGCCAGGGGAGCTCTGGGGCCAACGTCCTGACTTTC	CASSQGSSGANVLTF
TRBV15	NA	TRBJ1-4	NA	TGTGCCACCAGCTACGGAACGGGGTCCACTAATGAAAAACTGTTTTTT	CATSYGTGSTNEKLFF
TRBV5-1	NA	TRBJ2-3	NA	TGCGCCAGCAGCCGTTCTAGCACAGATACGCAGTATTTT	CASSRSSTDTQYF
TRBV19	NA	TRBJ1-5	NA	TGTGCCAGTAGTATTAGTCGTGGGGGGGTGAATCAGCCCCAGCATTTT	CASSISRGGVNQPQHF
TRBV6-2/TRBV6-3	NA	TRBJ2-6	NA	TGTGCCAGCAGTCTTCCTATCTCTGGGGCCAACGTCCTGACTTTC	CASSLPISGANVLTF
TRBV19	few	TRBJ1-4	TRBD1	TGTGCCAGTAGTACAGGGGGCTGGGCTGAAAAACTGTTTTTT	CASSTGGWAEKLFF
TRBV19	NA	TRBJ1-2	NA	TGTGCCAGTAGTTCGCAGGGATTTTACTATGGCTACACCTTC	CASSSQGFYYGYTF
TRBV10-3	few	TRBJ2-5	NA	TGTGCCATCAGTGAGGGAGGGGGCACCGAGACCCAGTACTTC	CAISEGGGTETQYF
TRBV25-1	few	TRBJ2-5	NA	TGTGCCAGCAGTAGGAGTGGAGGAGAGACCCAGTACTTC	CASSRSGGETQYF
TRBV9	NA	TRBJ1-2	TRBD1	TGTGCCAGCAGCGTAGCCCAGGGGGGTGGCTACACCTTC	CASSVAQGGGYTF
TRBV2	NA	TRBJ1-5	NA	TGTGCCAGCAGGGGCCCAGTGGAAAATCAGCCCCAGCATTTT	CASRGPVENQPQHF
TRBV7-9	NA	TRBJ2-5	TRBD1	TGTGCCAGCAGCTCCCGACAGGGCACTCAAGAGACCCAGTACTTC	CASSSRQGTQETQYF
TRBV11-1	few	TRBJ1-1	NA	TGTGCCAGCAGCCCCCAGACTGAAGCTTTCTTT	CASSPQTEAFF
TRBV7-2	NA	TRBJ2-5	NA	TGTGCCAGCAGCTTAGGAAACAGAGAAGAGACCCAGTACTTC	CASSLGNREETQYF
TRBV7-2	NA	TRBJ2-2	TRBD2	TGTGCCAGCAGCTGGAAGACTAGCACGAACACCGGGGAGCTGTTTTTT	CASSWKTSTNTGELFF
TRBV6-5	NA	TRBJ2-1	TRBD1	TGTGCCAGCAGTCCTTGGGACAGCCGAAATGAGCAGTTCTTC	CASSPWDSRNEQFF
TRBV29-1	NA	TRBJ2-7	NA	TGCAGCGTTCGGTTTCGGGGCTCCTACGAGCAGTACTTC	CSVRFRGSYEQYF
TRBV9	NA	TRBJ2-1	NA	TGTGCCAGCAGCGTAGGAAATACAGCAGGTGGGCCCTCAAGTTCCTTCCATGAGCAGTTCTTC	CASSVGNTAGGPSSSFHEQFF
TRBV6-5	NA	TRBJ2-7	TRBD1	TGTGCCAGCAGAATGGGACAGGTTTCCGCCGAGCAGTACTTC	CASRMGQVSAEQYF
TRBV28	NA	TRBJ2-5	NA	TGTGCCAGCAGCCTATCTAGGGGCGGAACCCAGTACTTC	CASSLSRGGTQYF
TRBV5-6	NA	TRBJ2-5	TRBD2	TGTGCCAGCAGCTTTAGGTCTAGCGGGGGTCTCGGGGTGACCCAGTACTTC	CASSFRSSGGLGVTQYF
TRBV7-8	NA	TRBJ1-3	TRBD1	TGTGCCAGCAGCTTACTACCGACAGGGCCCGACTCTGGAAACACCATATATTTT	CASSLLPTGPDSGNTIYF
TRBV7-2	NA	TRBJ1-5	NA	TGTGCCAGCAGCTCCAACCGGGGGCCCCAGCATTTT	CASSSNRGPQHF
TRBV7-9	NA	TRBJ2-3	TRBD1	TGTGCCAGCACCGACCCTGAGGGGACAGGGTTGTCGGATACGCAGTATTTT	CASTDPEGTGLSDTQYF
TRBV5-5	NA	TRBJ1-1	NA	TGTGCCAGCAGCCTAGGCAAGAACACTGAAGCTTTCTTT	CASSLGKNTEAFF
TRBV7-9	NA	TRBJ2-7	NA	TGTGCCAGCAGCTTTTCCTTGGGGCCGTACTACGAGCAGTACTTC	CASSFSLGPYYEQYF
TRBV21-1	NA	TRBJ1-2	NA	TGTGCCAGCAGCAATTCCGACAGGGGGACATTTGGCTACACCTTC	CASSNSDRGTFGYTF
TRBV28	NA	TRBJ1-5	TRBD1	TGTGCCATCCAACAGGGGAATAGCAATCAGCCCCAGCATTTT	CAIQQGNSNQPQHF
TRBV6-5	NA	TRBJ1-1	NA	TGTGCCAGCAGTTACTCGACTCCTACCATGAACACTGAAGCTTTCTTT	CASSYSTPTMNTEAFF
TRBV3-1/TRBV3-2	once	TRBJ2-1	TRBD2	TGTGCCAGCGGACCCCGGGGACTAGCAAATGAGCAGTTCTTC	CASGPRGLANEQFF
TRBV7-9	NA	TRBJ1-1	NA	TGTGCCAGCAGCTTAGGCGGGGTTACTGAAGCTTTCTTT	CASSLGGVTEAFF
TRBV25-1	NA	TRBJ2-1	NA	TGTGCCAGCAGTAACTTAAAACGGGATTCCAATGAGCAGTTCTTC	CASSNLKRDSNEQFF
TRBV2	NA	TRBJ1-3	NA	TGTGCCAGCAGACTAGGACAGTTCTCTGGAAACACCATATATTTT	CASRLGQFSGNTIYF
TRBV2	NA	TRBJ2-1	TRBD1	TGTGCCAGTAACCCGGGACAGAGCTCCTACAATGAGCAGTTCTTC	CASNPGQSSYNEQFF